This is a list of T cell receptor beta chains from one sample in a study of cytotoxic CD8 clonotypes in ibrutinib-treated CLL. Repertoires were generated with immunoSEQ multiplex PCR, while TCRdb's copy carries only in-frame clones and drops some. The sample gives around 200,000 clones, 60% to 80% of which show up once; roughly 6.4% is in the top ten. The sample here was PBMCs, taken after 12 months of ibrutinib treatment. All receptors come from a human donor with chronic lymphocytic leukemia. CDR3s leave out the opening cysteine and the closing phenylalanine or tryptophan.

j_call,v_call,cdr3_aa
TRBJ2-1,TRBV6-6,ASSYSPVGSYNEQF
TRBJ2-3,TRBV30,AWSVQTSTDTQY
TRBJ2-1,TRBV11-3,ASSLYGRGYNEQF
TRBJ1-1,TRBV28,ASTQDRGNAEAF
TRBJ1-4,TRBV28,ASRLQGSNEKLF
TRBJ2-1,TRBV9,ASSLGGGYNEQF
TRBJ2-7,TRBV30,AWNLDMGEQY
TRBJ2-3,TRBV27,ASSFSPTDTQY
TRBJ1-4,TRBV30,AWNGGQGGEKLF
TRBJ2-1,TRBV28,ASSVMLARADEQF
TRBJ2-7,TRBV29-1,SVRLAGAHEQY
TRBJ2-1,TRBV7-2,ASSLAFRLYEQF
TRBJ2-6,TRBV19,ASSPSGTGFGGANVLT
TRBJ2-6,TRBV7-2,ASKRPARQSSGANVLT
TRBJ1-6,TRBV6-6,ASNRGSQGANSPLH
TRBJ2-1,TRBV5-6,ASSLFGESSYNEQF
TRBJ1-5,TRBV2,ASRSQGHSNQPQH
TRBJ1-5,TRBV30,AWRRQHSNQPQH
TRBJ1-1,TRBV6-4,ASSERGDNTEAF
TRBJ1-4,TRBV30,AWIKPGQGREKLF
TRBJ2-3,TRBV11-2,ASSRDSSAQY
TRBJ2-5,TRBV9,ASSVGGGTGQETQY
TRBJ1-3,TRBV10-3,AISGGYPGGSGNTIY
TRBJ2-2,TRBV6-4,ASSDQWAANTGELF
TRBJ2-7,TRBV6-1,ASSGLGQPERSQY
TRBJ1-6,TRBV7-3,ASSPGPGRDSPLH
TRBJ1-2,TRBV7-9,ASSQGQAANYGYT